This T cell receptor (beta chain) originates from a study of blood T cell repertoires in COVID-19 (dated by TCRdb to the early 2020s). Some background on the complete study: The collaborator samples originated in the United States, Italy and Spain and spanned the acute and convalescent phases of COVID-19. The prospective study material was composed of cDNA or gDNA derived from T cells, B-cell-depleted T cells, or PBMCs. Subjects who had been exposed to COVID-19, were actively infected with it, or had recovered from it provided the deeply sampled blood TCRbeta repertoires that made up the dataset. The repertoires were made available in a free public database intended to serve as a resource for research on the immune response to SARS-CoV-2. Samples came from the ongoing ImmuneRACE study (first 160 participants) plus 1,254 subjects from 6 global collaborators. A de-identified subject ID, COVID-19 status, age in years and sex were almost always included in the sample metadata. Where available, HLA class I and class II types were taken from metadata supplied by the sample provider and were not determined by assay-based typing. Points the paper makes about the study in general: Clinical and demographic metadata were provided uncurated, with the amount varying by source and participant.

Concerning this clone itself: The antigen it binds to is not known. The record has no base qualities; no much larger clone is one base away.

The immunoSEQ Assay, a bias-controlled multiplex PCR, was used to amplify TCRbeta CDR3 regions from genomic DNA. The published analysis was carried out like this. The number of nucleated cells in each sample was estimated by amplification of reference gene primers within the assay. Sequence reads were collapsed and filtered to measure the absolute abundance of every unique TCRbeta CDR3 rearrangement. Productive Simpson clonality was computed per sample as the square root of Simpson's diversity index over productive rearrangements. Imported from immuneACCESS, the table was reduced by TCRdb to in-frame sequences with V and J called. These copies leave out some clones; in studies compared against another copy, an unresolved V gene accounts for under half, and the cause of the remainder is not known. The V and J calls and clone size were taken over from that table, and D and trimming were inferred from the DNA. The sample table records roughly 290,000 clones; roughly 84% of these occur just once. Around a sixth of the sample belongs to the ten largest clones.

The cysteine opens and the phenylalanine closes a CDR3 of 20 amino acids. The read is trimmed to its CDR3 DNA, 60 bases read in frame from base 1. The germline V gene gives CDR1 as MNHEY and CDR2 as SVGEGT. Trimming takes 4 bases off V and 0 bases off J; junction bases not matched to a gene: 14. One collaborating source in Seattle enrolled patients while the patients were actively infected and followed the patients over time throughout the course of disease. Each collaborating institution followed its own protocols to collect whole blood in K2EDTA tubes. For TCRbeta analysis, collaborator samples were shipped as frozen whole blood, as isolated PBMCs, or as DNA extracted from either sample type.

The sample consisted of peripheral blood. The chain is assembled from TRBV6-2 or TRBV6-3 and TRBJ2-3, and 12 junction bases match TRBD2. The clonotype comes from a person aged 70 to 85 with COVID-19, enrolled during active disease. The DNA is as follows: TGTGCCAGCAGTTCTCTCAGAACGGACGGGACTAGCGGGAGCACAGATACGCAGTATTTT. Translation gives CASSSLRTDGTSGSTDTQYF.